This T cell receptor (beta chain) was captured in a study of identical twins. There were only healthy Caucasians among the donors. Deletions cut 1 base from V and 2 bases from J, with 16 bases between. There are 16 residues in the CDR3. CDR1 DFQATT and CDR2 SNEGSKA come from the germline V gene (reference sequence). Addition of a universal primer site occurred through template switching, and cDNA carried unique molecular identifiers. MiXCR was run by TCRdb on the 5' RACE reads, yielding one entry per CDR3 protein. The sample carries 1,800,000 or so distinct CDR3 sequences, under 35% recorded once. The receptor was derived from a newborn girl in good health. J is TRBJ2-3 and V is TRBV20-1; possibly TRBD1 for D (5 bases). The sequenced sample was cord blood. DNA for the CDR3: TGCAGTGCTAGAGGTGGGGCTCAACCTACCACAGATACGCAGTATTTT. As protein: CSARGGAQPTTDTQYF.